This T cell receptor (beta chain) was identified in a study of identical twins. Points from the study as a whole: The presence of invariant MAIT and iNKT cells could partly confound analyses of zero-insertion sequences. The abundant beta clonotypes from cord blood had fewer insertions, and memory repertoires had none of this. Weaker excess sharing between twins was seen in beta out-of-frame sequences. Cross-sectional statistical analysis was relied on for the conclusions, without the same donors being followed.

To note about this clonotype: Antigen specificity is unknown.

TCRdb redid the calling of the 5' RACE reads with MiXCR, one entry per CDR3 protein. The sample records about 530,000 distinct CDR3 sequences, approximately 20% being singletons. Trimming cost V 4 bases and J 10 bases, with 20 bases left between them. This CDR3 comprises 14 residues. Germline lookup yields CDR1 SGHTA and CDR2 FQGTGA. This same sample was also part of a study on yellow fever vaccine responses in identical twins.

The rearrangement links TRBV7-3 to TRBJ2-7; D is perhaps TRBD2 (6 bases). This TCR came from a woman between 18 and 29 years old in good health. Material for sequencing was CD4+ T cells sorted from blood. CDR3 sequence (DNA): TGTGCCAGCAGCTCCACAGGAGGGAACGTCCCTCAGTACTTC. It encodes CASSSTGGNVPQYF.